This TCR beta chain is from a study of CD8 T cells in ankylosing spondylitis. The study, taken as a whole, reports: The authors reported significant enrichment of disease-linked clones in matched ankylosing spondylitis synovial fluid. A motif in TCR beta, a set of 8 or 9 highly homologous variants, appeared characteristic of ankylosing spondylitis blood. Disease-linked clones proved CD8+ and comparatively uncommon in peripheral blood. In reactive arthritis synovial fluid and blood, some motif variants had been reported before.

The ends were cut back, 1 base at V and 2 bases at J, with 9 bases in the middle. This CDR3 has 14 amino acids. Germline CDR1 and CDR2: SGHAT and FQNNGV. This clonotype came up many times. Its cognate antigen is unknown. TCRdb called the 5' RACE reads again in MiXCR, with one record for every CDR3 protein. The table has roughly 100,000 distinct CDR3 sequences, 8% to 10% seen once. V and J are TRBV11-2 and TRBJ2-7; possibly TRBD1 for D (5 bases). Sequenced material: blood, either unsorted or a sorted T cell fraction (not recorded which). This sequence originates from a male donor with ankylosing spondylitis or in good health (not recorded which). CDR3 sequence reads: CASSLGGRAYEQYF. CDR3 sequence (DNA): TGTGCCAGCAGCTTAGGGGGCAGGGCCTACGAGCAGTACTTC. Full variable domain (rest looked up from reference TRBV11-2 and TRBJ2-7): EAGVAQSPRYKIIEKRQSVAFWCNPISGHATLYWYQQILGQGPKLLIQFQNNGVVDDSQLPKDRFSAERLKGVDSTLKIQPAKLEDSAVYLCASSLGGRAYEQYFGPGTRLTVT.